The 8 T cell receptor beta chains presented below share a single source sample, sequenced in a study of T cells in Graves' hyperthyroidism and ophthalmopathy (dated by TCRdb to the late 2010s). Libraries were made using multiplex PCR. Sequencer: Illumina HiSeq 2000. The TCR beta CDR3 regions were amplified from the RNA transcripts. For the first round of RT-PCR on the TCR CDR3, the HTBI primer set was used together with the Qiagen OneStep RT-PCR kit. The public sequencing data were trimmed at Q25 with fastp and processed into clonotypes with MiXCR by TCRdb, which kept only in-frame beta chains. Rows with a matching CDR3 protein are joined into one entry that keeps the most common DNA and genes. For this sample there are 700,000 to 850,000 distinct CDR3 sequences; approximately 40% appear just once. The top ten clonotypes cover less than 35% of the sample. Sequencing input: blood. The receptors shown here come from a woman aged 40 to 49 with Graves' hyperthyroidism.

This clonotype was counted a few times. The rearrangement links TRBV20-1 to TRBJ1-4, with D tentatively TRBD1 (6 bases). Trimming cost V 6 bases and J 12 bases, with 14 bases left between them. The CDR3 covers 11 residues. Germline V gene sequence: CDR1 DFQATT, CDR2 SNEGSKA (reference sequence). The CDR3 nucleotides are TGCAGTGCGGTCACAGGGATACAACTGTTTTTT. Amino acids: CSAVTGIQLFF.

V usage is TRBV11-2 and J usage is TRBJ2-7; no definite D call. CDR3 length: 12 amino acids. The germline V gene has CDR1 SGHAT and CDR2 FQNNGV. The V gene lost 2 bases and the J gene lost 4 bases, with 6 bases spanning the gap. CDR3 sequence reads: CASSLITYEQYF. The DNA of the CDR3 is TGTGCCAGCAGCTTAATCACTTACGAGCAGTACTTC.

V and J are TRBV10-3 and TRBJ2-4, with 12 bases identical to TRBD2. The V and J ends lost 0 bases and 7 bases, in that order; junction bases with no gene match: 7. Germline V gene data show CDR1 as ENHRY and CDR2 as SYGVKD. The CDR3 loop spans 17 amino acids. CDR3 sequence (DNA): TGTGCCATCAGTGAGTCCGCTAGCGGGAGGGCTTCGAACATTCAGTACTTC. Translation: CAISESASGRASNIQYF.

This clonotype was seen a single time. The V call is TRBV18, the J call TRBJ2-5, with 8 bases lining up with TRBD2. The CDR3 covers 17 residues. Trimming removed 2 bases from V and 1 base from J; junction bases left unmatched: 9. Per germline, CDR1 KGHSH and CDR2 LQKENI. The CDR3 sequence is CASSPDGPTSGQETQYF. Here the CDR3 DNA reads TGTGCCAGCTCACCAGACGGACCAACTAGCGGCCAAGAGACCCAGTACTTC. Full variable domain (remainder filled in from reference TRBV18 and TRBJ2-5): NAGVMQNPRHLVRRRGQEARLRCSPMKGHSHVYWYRQLPEEGLKFMVYLQKENIIDESGMPKERFSAEFPKEGPSILRIQQVVRGDSAAYFCASSPDGPTSGQETQYFGPGTRLLVL.

This clonotype was observed many times. A read error is likely, as this CDR3 ends without the conserved phenylalanine or tryptophan. The DNA is omitted, as the CDR3 cannot be located on it reliably, and the CDR3 follows TCRdb's listing. This chain links TRBV4-3 with TRBJ2-7. The CDR3 is made up of 8 amino acids, end residues included. In germline, CDR1 is LGHNA, CDR2 YSLEER. Here the CDR3 reads CASSQVGL.

The chain recombines TRBV6-5 with TRBJ2-5, with D unresolved. The V gene's germline CDR1 is MNHEY and CDR2 SVGAGI. This CDR3 spans 12 amino acids. The V and J ends lost 8 bases and 7 bases respectively, with 14 bases between them. CDR3 DNA sequence: TGTGCCAGCGGAGACCGTCGAGGGACCCAGTACTTC. The encoded protein is CASGDRRGTQYF.

This clonotype was observed a few times. The genes are TRBV6-1 and TRBJ2-2, with D perhaps matching TRBD1 or TRBD2 (5 bases each). V gave up 6 bases and J gave up 6 bases, with 11 bases separating them. The length of the CDR3 is 13 residues. The germline gives CDR1 MNHNS, CDR2 SASEGT. The CDR3 sequence is CASSRLGAGELFF. DNA of the CDR3: TGTGCCAGCAGCCGACTGGGGGCCGGGGAGCTGTTTTTT.

This clonotype was recorded at least ten times. The chain couples TRBV5-1 to TRBJ1-2; tentative D call: TRBD1 (5 bases). V lost 3 bases to trimming and J lost 4 bases, with 19 bases between them. Looked up from germline, CDR1 is SGHRS and CDR2 is YFSETQ. The CDR3 totals 16 residues. CDR3: CASSSGDSRRGYGYTF. CDR3 DNA: TGCGCCAGCAGCTCCGGCGACTCTCGGAGGGGCTATGGCTACACCTTC. The full variable domain, in which reference TRBV5-1 and TRBJ1-2 provide the parts outside the CDR3, is KAGVTQTPRYLIKTRGQQVTLSCSPISGHRSVSWYQQTPGQGLQFLFEYFSETQRNKGNFPGRFSGRQFSNSRSEMNVSTLELGDSALYLCASSSGDSRRGYGYTFGSGTRLTVV.